Detailed here is one T cell receptor beta chain. The assay was immunoSEQ multiplex PCR, and TCRdb's table has in-frame clones only and misses some. Here the sample spans over 55,000 clones, about four fifths being singletons. This sample is drawn from a study of glioma-infiltrating T cells after dendritic cell vaccination. In the study overall: Dendritic cells derived from monocytes and pulsed with autologous tumor lysate formed the vaccine. At biweekly intervals, patients got three intradermal dendritic cell vaccine injections.

Indicated time point: after dendritic cell vaccination, including at tumor progression/relapse. With 4 bases removed from V and 0 bases from J, the gap between germline ends came to 13 bases. This CDR3 has 16 amino acids. Germline lookup yields CDR1 SEHNR and CDR2 FQNEAQ (reference sequence). The receptor comes from a human donor with glioblastoma. The sequences come from blood, collected after dendritic cell vaccination. This rearrangement joins TRBV7-9 to TRBJ1-3, with D tentatively TRBD1 (6 bases). The CDR3 sequence is CASSSGQESSGNTIYF. DNA of the CDR3: TGTGCCAGCAGCTCGGGACAAGAGAGCTCTGGAAACACCATATATTTT.